These 31 T cell receptor beta chains came from one sample sequenced in a study of identifying expanded T cells in peripheral blood. The assay was immunoSEQ multiplex PCR, and TCRdb's table has in-frame clones only and misses some. The sample has some 54,000 clones, around 82% seen once. Sequenced material: blood. These receptors were taken from a person between 18 and 75 years old in good health.

This clone was recorded only once. This chain links TRBV10-3 with TRBJ1-5, with D unresolved. Between the trimmed V and J ends, which lost 10 bases and 0 bases, there was a span of 13 bases. CDR1 is ENHRY and CDR2 is SYGVKD in the germline V gene. The CDR3 has 14 amino acids. CDR3 DNA sequence: TGTGCCACCGCGACGGTGAATAGCAATCAGCCCCAGCATTTT. Translated: CATATVNSNQPQHF.

This clone was picked up a small number of times. This rearrangement joins TRBV6-6 to TRBJ1-2, with a weak D call TRBD1 (5 bases). The V end was cut by 6 bases, the J end by 5 bases, with 10 bases between. Germline loops: CDR1 MNHNY, CDR2 SVGAGI (reference sequence). This CDR3 has 12 amino acids. The CDR3 DNA reads as TGTGCCAGCAGCGGACAAACATATGGCTACACCTTC. This gives the protein CASSGQTYGYTF.

This clone was seen a few times. J is TRBJ1-6 and V is TRBV7-9; D is undetermined. Trimming shortened V by 8 bases and J by 5 bases, and 13 bases separated the two germline ends. The CDR3 has 14 amino acids. Germline V gene lookup returns CDR1 SEHNR and CDR2 FQNEAQ (reference sequence). CDR3 amino acids: CASARTENNSPLHF. The CDR3, as DNA: TGTGCCAGCGCCCGAACAGAGAATAATTCACCCCTCCACTTT.

The CDR3 DNA sequence: TGTGCCAGCAGTGGGGCGGGAATATTAGCGGGAGAGCAGTTCTTC. As protein: CASSGAGILAGEQFF. The chain links TRBV25-1 to TRBJ2-1, with 8 nucleotides matching TRBD2. The CDR3 contains 15 residues. Germline CDR1 MGHDK, CDR2 SYGVNS. With 4 bases clipped from V and 10 bases from J, the junction kept 12 bases outside the gene matches.

The DNA for the CDR3 is TGTGCCAGCAGCTTGCGCCAGAGAGCCTACGAGCAGTACTTC. This encodes CASSLRQRAYEQYF. This chain uses TRBV5-6 with TRBJ2-7; no firm D call. This CDR3 spans 14 amino acids. From germline, CDR1 is SGHDT and CDR2 YYEEEE. The V end lost 1 base, the J end lost 2 bases, and 10 bases lay between the germline ends.

This chain links TRBV7-9 with TRBJ2-5; D call uncertain. CDR3 length: 14 amino acids. V gave up 3 bases and J gave up 5 bases, with 13 bases separating them. Germline V gene sequence: CDR1 SEHNR, CDR2 FQNEAQ (reference sequence). The CDR3 loop reads CASSFDEATETQYF. The CDR3 coding sequence is TGTGCCAGCAGCTTCGATGAGGCCACGGAGACCCAGTACTTC.

V is TRBV2 and J is TRBJ2-7, with 10 bases fitting TRBD2. This CDR3 has 13 amino acids. Germline CDR1 reads SNHLY; CDR2 reads FYNNEI. After removal of 7 bases from V and 4 bases from J, the junction contained 4 bases not matched to a gene. CDR3 sequence (DNA): TGTGCCAGCAAGGAGACTAGCGGGTACGAGCAGTACGTC. Amino acids: CASKETSGYEQYV.

The J gene is TRBJ2-4, the V gene TRBV11-2; D gene uncertain. Trimming left V 2 bases short and J 1 base short, with 12 bases between. The CDR3 extends over 16 amino acids. CDR1 and CDR2 (germline): SGHAT, FQNNGV. CDR3 sequence: CASSLTSRQAKNIQYF. CDR3 nucleotides: TGTGCCAGCAGCTTAACGAGCCGCCAGGCCAAAAACATTCAGTACTTC.

This clone appeared a single time. The chain links TRBV5-1 to TRBJ2-1, with 10 positions matching TRBD2. This CDR3 is 15 amino acids long. J gave up 8 bases and V 0 bases, and 5 bases lay outside the gene matches. CDR1 SGHRS and CDR2 YFSETQ come from the germline V gene. The CDR3 region is CASSLASGRAHEQFF. The CDR3, as DNA: TGCGCCAGCAGCTTGGCGAGCGGGAGGGCCCATGAGCAGTTCTTC.

This chain links TRBV7-2 with TRBJ1-2; unclear D gene. The CDR3 runs to 13 residues. Trimming stripped 2 bases from V and 6 bases from J, with 10 bases between. Germline V lookup: CDR1 SGHTA, CDR2 FQGNSA. The CDR3 nucleotides are TGTGCCAGCAGCTTACCTCTGACGGATGGCTACACCTTC. Residues: CASSLPLTDGYTF.

The rearrangement uses TRBV5-4 and TRBJ1-1; D unresolved. V lost 2 bases, J lost 1 base, and 12 bases lay in between. This CDR3 is built from 15 residues. CDR1 SGHNT and CDR2 YYREEE come from the germline V gene (reference sequence). The CDR3 DNA sequence: TGTGCCAGCAGCTTCTCCGGTTTAAGGAACACTGAAGCTTTCTTT. Its translation is CASSFSGLRNTEAFF.

The chain carries TRBV9 and TRBJ2-5, with D tentatively TRBD2 (6 bases). Germline-derived CDR1 and CDR2 are SGDLS and YYNGEE. The CDR3 runs 15 residues. V was cut by 4 bases and J by 5 bases, with 18 bases left in between. CDR3 in amino acids: CASSQGTLKEETQYF. Here the CDR3 DNA reads TGTGCCAGCAGCCAAGGGACTTTAAAAGAGGAGACCCAGTACTTC.

This clone has a single count. This chain connects TRBV29-1 to TRBJ2-3; D gene ambiguous. V was clipped by 1 base and J by 10 bases, with 9 bases between them. CDR1 is SQVTM, CDR2 ANQGSEA, per germline. The CDR3 sequence is 11 residues long. The chain's CDR3 is CSVEAGFAQYF. In DNA form, the CDR3 reads TGCAGCGTTGAAGCTGGGTTCGCGCAGTATTTT.

The V call is TRBV9, the J call TRBJ2-1; 13 bases map to TRBD2. CDR1 is SGDLS, CDR2 YYNGEE, per germline. The V gene end was trimmed by 2 bases and the J gene end by 10 bases; junction bases not matched to a gene: 12. CDR3 length: 17 amino acids. The CDR3 DNA reads TGTGCCAGCAGCGTCGGCGCCACTAGCGGGGGGGTGGAAGAGCAGTTCTTC. This translates into CASSVGATSGGVEEQFF.

The genes are TRBV5-1 and TRBJ2-7, with 7 bases aligning to TRBD1. Germline CDR1 SGHRS, CDR2 YFSETQ. V gave up 0 bases and J gave up 0 bases; unmatched junction bases: 0. This CDR3 has 14 amino acids. The CDR3 bases are TGCGCCAGCAGCTTGGGGGACAGCTCCTACGAGCAGTACTTC. This translates into CASSLGDSSYEQYF.

This chain uses TRBV18 with TRBJ2-1, with 7 nucleotides matching TRBD2. The length of the CDR3 is 15 residues. With V trimmed by 6 bases and J by 2 bases, 7 bases remained unmatched. Germline V gene sequence: CDR1 KGHSH, CDR2 LQKENI. CDR3 nucleotide sequence: TGTGCCAGCTCTCCCACTCGGGGGGCCTACAATGAGCAGTTCTTC. It encodes CASSPTRGAYNEQFF.

This clone was seen a handful of times. The chain is built from TRBV12-5 and TRBJ1-1; 8 nucleotides line up with TRBD1. V trimming: 8 bases; J trimming: 0 bases; junction bases outside the gene matches: 2. The CDR3 runs 13 residues. From germline, CDR1 is LGHNT and CDR2 FRNRAP. CDR3 in amino acids: CASTGGLNTEAFF. The CDR3 bases are TGTGCTAGTACAGGGGGTTTGAACACTGAAGCTTTCTTT.

V usage is TRBV5-1 and J usage is TRBJ2-3; possibly TRBD1 for D (6 bases). This CDR3 spans 15 amino acids. V was clipped by 1 base and J by 3 bases, with 12 bases between them. Germline values: CDR1 SGHRS, CDR2 YFSETQ. The CDR3 protein is CASSLTGQITDTQYF. CDR3 sequence (DNA): TGCGCCAGCAGCTTGACCGGACAGATAACAGATACGCAGTATTTT.

The V gene is TRBV18, the J gene TRBJ2-5; D is ambiguous. The germline V gene has CDR1 KGHSH and CDR2 LQKENI. V lost 0 bases to trimming and J lost 5 bases, with 10 bases between them. The CDR3 sequence is 14 residues long. The CDR3 loop is CASSPPSDGETQYF. CDR3 nucleotides: TGTGCCAGCTCACCACCTTCGGACGGTGAGACCCAGTACTTC.

The V gene is TRBV21-1, the J gene TRBJ2-7; no check of the table's D call, TRBD2, against the DNA was made. TRBV21-1 is termed a pseudogene. This CDR3 has 23 residues. The chain's CDR3 is CASSRRPSPVPGLAGGSSYEQYF. In DNA, the CDR3 is TGTGCCAGCAGCAGGAGACCCTCCCCGGTACCGGGACTAGCGGGAGGCAGCTCCTACGAGCAGTACTTC.

The genes are TRBV19 and TRBJ1-1, with a weak D call TRBD1 (5 bases). The V gene lost 7 bases and the J gene lost 4 bases, with 19 bases spanning the gap. The CDR3 loop spans 15 amino acids. Per the germline V gene, CDR1 is LNHDA and CDR2 is SQIVND (reference sequence). Here the CDR3 reads CASKWGRGDGTEAFF. DNA of the CDR3: TGTGCCAGTAAGTGGGGGAGGGGCGACGGCACTGAAGCTTTCTTT. Based on the CDR3 plus reference TRBV19 and TRBJ1-1, the full variable domain is DGGITQSPKYLFRKEGQNVTLSCEQNLNHDAMYWYRQDPGQGLRLIYYSQIVNDFQKGDIAEGYSVSREKKESFPLTVTSAQKNPTAFYLCASKWGRGDGTEAFFGQGTRLTVV.

CDR3: CASSQDLDLSYNSPLHF. DNA for the CDR3: TGCGCCAGCAGCCAAGATCTAGACCTCTCCTATAATTCACCCCTCCACTTT. The chain couples TRBV4-1 to TRBJ1-6; D remains ambiguous. Germline V gene sequence: CDR1 MGHRA, CDR2 YSYEKL. Between the trimmed V and J ends, which lost 0 bases and 0 bases, there was a span of 9 bases. The CDR3 runs 17 residues.

The CDR3 region has the DNA TGTGCCAGCAGCCGGGGACAGGGCGGGAGCACAGATACGCAGTATTTT. It specifies CASSRGQGGSTDTQYF. The rearrangement uses TRBV5-4 and TRBJ2-3; TRBD1 matches 9 bases. V lost 4 bases, J lost 0 bases, and 6 bases stayed unmatched. The CDR3 sequence is 16 residues long. CDR1 SGHNT and CDR2 YYREEE come from the germline V gene (reference sequence).

The J gene is TRBJ1-5, the V gene TRBV10-3; a possible D gene is TRBD1 (5 bases). Trimming stripped 4 bases from V and 5 bases from J, with 12 bases between. This CDR3 is 14 amino acids long. The germline V gene has CDR1 ENHRY and CDR2 SYGVKD. This CDR3 reads CAISGSDSYQPQHF. The CDR3 region has the DNA TGTGCCATCAGTGGCTCCGACAGTTATCAGCCCCAGCATTTT.

This clone has a single count. V usage is TRBV29-1 and J usage is TRBJ2-1, with 11 bases lining up with TRBD2. The J segment lost 2 bases and the V segment lost 7 bases, leaving 13 bases of the junction unmatched. The V gene's germline CDR1 is SQVTM and CDR2 ANQGSEA. CDR3 length equals 17 residues. DNA of the CDR3: TGCAGCGCCGTCCCGGGACTAGCGGCTATAACCTACAATGAGCAGTTCTTC. Amino acids: CSAVPGLAAITYNEQFF.

V gene TRBV12-5 combines with J gene TRBJ2-5; TRBD2 matches at 11 bases. This CDR3 has 13 residues. After removal of 8 bases from V and 5 bases from J, the junction contained 4 bases not matched to a gene. Per germline, CDR1 LGHNT and CDR2 FRNRAP. CDR3: CASRRLAGETQYF. CDR3 in DNA: TGTGCTAGTCGTCGACTAGCGGGGGAGACCCAGTACTTC.

This clone was recorded a few times. The rearrangement joins TRBV21-1 to TRBJ2-7; the table's D call, TRBD1, has no DNA check behind it. TRBV21-1 is deemed a pseudogene. This CDR3 spans 16 amino acids. DNA for the CDR3: TGTGCCAGCAGCGCCCGGGACAGGGAATCAAGAAACGAGCAGTACGTC. Its protein is CASSARDRESRNEQYV.

The chain couples TRBV6-1 to TRBJ2-3, with D perhaps TRBD1 (6 bases). Germline V gives CDR1 MNHNS, CDR2 SASEGT. Trimming removed 3 bases from V and 1 base from J, with 11 bases in between. The CDR3 is 15 residues long. The CDR3 coding sequence is TGTGCCAGCAGTGATCAGGGGCCGCGCACAGATACGCAGTATTTT. Encoded protein: CASSDQGPRTDTQYF.

This chain uses TRBV18 with TRBJ1-5, with D perhaps matching TRBD1 (6 bases). Germline assignment: CDR1 KGHSH and CDR2 LQKENI. V was cut by 6 bases and J by 6 bases, with 18 bases left in between. CDR3 length: 15 residues. CDR3 amino acids: CASSRTNRVGQPQHF. The CDR3 nucleotides are TGTGCCAGCTCTCGAACCAACAGGGTCGGTCAGCCCCAGCATTTT.

This rearrangement joins TRBV7-8 to TRBJ2-3; no reliable D call. V lost 1 base to trimming and J lost 0 bases, with 8 bases between them. The CDR3 totals 15 residues. Germline V gene data show CDR1 as SGHVS and CDR2 as FQNEAQ. The CDR3 is CASSLGVGSTDTQYF. In DNA form, the CDR3 reads TGTGCCAGCAGCTTAGGGGTGGGGAGCACAGATACGCAGTATTTT.

This sequence joins TRBV2 and TRBJ1-2, with D maybe TRBD1 (5 bases). Germline CDR1 SNHLY, CDR2 FYNNEI. The CDR3 spans 14 residues. Trimming removed 8 bases from V and 6 bases from J, with 19 bases in between. This chain's CDR3 is CASLPRGNRDGYTF. In nucleotides, the CDR3 is TGTGCCAGCCTCCCGCGGGGGAATAGGGATGGCTACACCTTC.